This T cell receptor beta chain was sequenced during a study of T cells in narcolepsy. Method: immunoSEQ multiplex PCR; TCRdb's copy keeps in-frame clones and lacks some. Of about 15,000 clones listed, over 75% are singletons. Comment on this clone: The antigen remains unidentified.

General observations from the study: Same-patient CSF and blood CD4+ T cell clonotypes included HCRT-specific and TRIB2-specific autoreactive ones. Healthy controls reportedly lacked the autoreactive clonotypes serially found in patients' blood.

The material sequenced was memory (CD45RA-) CD4+ T cells from blood. The sequence derives from a human donor in good health.

The CDR3 sequence: CASSLPGPGRMEQYF. CDR3 DNA: TGTGCCAGCAGCCTCCCCGGGCCCGGGAGGATGGAGCAGTACTTC. This chain uses TRBV5-4 with TRBJ2-7, with 7 bases fitting TRBD2. From germline, CDR1 is SGHNT and CDR2 YYREEE (reference sequence). After removal of 4 bases from V and 7 bases from J, the junction contained 14 bases not matched to a gene. The CDR3 length is 15 residues.